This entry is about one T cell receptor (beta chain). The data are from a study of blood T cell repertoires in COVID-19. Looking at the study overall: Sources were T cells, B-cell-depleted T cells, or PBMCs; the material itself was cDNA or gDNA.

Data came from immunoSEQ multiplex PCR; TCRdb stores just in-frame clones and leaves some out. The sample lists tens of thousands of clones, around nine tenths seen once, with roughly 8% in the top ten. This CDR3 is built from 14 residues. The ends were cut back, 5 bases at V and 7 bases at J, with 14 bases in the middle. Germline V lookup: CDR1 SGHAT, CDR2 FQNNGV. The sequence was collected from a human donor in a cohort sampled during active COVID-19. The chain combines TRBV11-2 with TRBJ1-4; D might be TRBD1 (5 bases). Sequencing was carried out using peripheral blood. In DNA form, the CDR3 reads TGTGCCAGCAGCCCGACAGAGCAGAGTGAAAAACTGTTTTTT. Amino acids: CASSPTEQSEKLFF.